Reported below is one T cell receptor beta chain. V was pared by 5 bases and J by 0 bases, with 7 bases between. The CDR3 spans 14 residues. CDR1 LNHDA and CDR2 SQIVND come from the germline V gene (reference sequence). The assay was immunoSEQ multiplex PCR, and TCRdb's table has in-frame clones only and misses some. The top ten clones hold approximately 8% of a sample with 100,000 to 150,000 clones, 85% to 90% of them seen once. The data derive from a study of blood T cell repertoires in COVID-19. The overall study: Samples came from the United States, Italy and Spain, spanning acute and convalescent COVID-19. In each case, the material was cDNA or gDNA derived from T cells, B-cell-depleted T cells, or PBMCs.

The TCR sequence derives from a man between 45 and 60 years old with acute or convalescent COVID-19. Input material: peripheral blood. This chain joins TRBV19 and TRBJ1-4; no definite D call. The CDR3 DNA reads TGTGCCAGTAGTCCCCATTCAACTAATGAAAAACTGTTTTTT. Its protein product is CASSPHSTNEKLFF. The full variable domain, in which reference TRBV19 and TRBJ1-4 provide the parts outside the CDR3, is DGGITQSPKYLFRKEGQNVTLSCEQNLNHDAMYWYRQDPGQGLRLIYYSQIVNDFQKGDIAEGYSVSREKKESFPLTVTSAQKNPTAFYLCASSPHSTNEKLFFGSGTQLSVL.